These 29 T cell receptor beta chains share one sample of origin, sequenced in a study of T cell responses to AZD1222 COVID-19 vaccine. Using immunoSEQ multiplex PCR, the repertoire was profiled, and TCRdb retains in-frame clones only, with some absent. Among approximately 260,000 clones listed, 80% to 95% were seen once. Sequenced material: peripheral blood, taken on day 0 of AZD1222 vaccination. The receptors were gathered from an adult in good health.

The chain joins TRBV5-1 to TRBJ2-5, with D possibly being TRBD1 or TRBD2 (5 bases each). In germline, CDR1 is SGHRS, CDR2 YFSETQ. Deletions cut 4 bases from V and 5 bases from J, with 27 bases between. This CDR3 has 18 amino acids. The CDR3 DNA sequence: TGCGCCAGCAGCGATTGGGGTTCGGGGCTACCCCTAAGGGAGACCCAGTACTTC. Translating gives CASSDWGSGLPLRETQYF.

V gene TRBV7-9 combines with J gene TRBJ2-7; D unresolved. This CDR3 region has 14 residues. Germline loops: CDR1 SEHNR, CDR2 FQNEAQ (reference sequence). Trimming cost V 5 bases and J 2 bases, with 13 bases left between them. DNA of the CDR3: TGTGCCAGCAGCCTTACTGGGCTTCCCTACGAGCAGTACTTC. Its translation is CASSLTGLPYEQYF.

Only one count was recorded for this clone. V usage is TRBV6-2 or TRBV6-3 and J usage is TRBJ1-1; the match to TRBD1 covers 7 bases. Germline V CDR1 and CDR2: MNHEY, SVGEGT. The CDR3 extends over 17 amino acids. V gave up 0 bases and J gave up 2 bases; unmatched junction bases: 9. CDR3 nucleotide sequence: TGTGCCAGCAGTTACTCGAACAGGGGCGGGCGTAACACTGAAGCTTTCTTT. This codes for CASSYSNRGGRNTEAFF.

The chain combines TRBV19 with TRBJ1-5; 11 bases agree with TRBD1. The CDR3 extends over 15 amino acids. V was pared by 6 bases and J by 6 bases, with 7 bases of the junction left unmatched. Germline V gene sequence: CDR1 LNHDA, CDR2 SQIVND (reference sequence). The CDR3 reads CASRRGQGAIQPQHF. In nucleotides, the CDR3 is TGTGCCAGTAGGAGAGGACAGGGGGCAATTCAGCCCCAGCATTTT.

V gene TRBV5-1 combines with J gene TRBJ2-3; TRBD1 or TRBD2 may be the D gene (6 bases each). Germline CDR1 reads SGHRS; CDR2 reads YFSETQ. This CDR3 contains 14 residues. Trimming cost V 3 bases and J 6 bases, with 14 bases left between them. The CDR3 nucleotides are TGCGCCAGCAGCTCCGAGGGGGGACCCGATACGCAGTATTTT. Its protein is CASSSEGGPDTQYF.

This clone was recorded a few times. The V and J genes are TRBV19 and TRBJ2-1, with 8 bases aligning to TRBD2. Germline V gene lookup returns CDR1 LNHDA and CDR2 SQIVND (reference sequence). V lost 5 bases, J lost 12 bases, and 15 bases stayed unmatched. CDR3 length: 15 residues. In DNA form, the CDR3 reads TGTGCCAGTAGTGAGAGGGGGACTAGGTTTCGGTCGCAGTTCTTC. Its translation is CASSERGTRFRSQFF.

The V and J genes are TRBV3-1 (or the pseudogene TRBV3-2) and TRBJ2-4; tentatively, D is TRBD1 (5 bases). There are 12 residues in the CDR3. V dropped 3 bases and J dropped 11 bases, with 11 bases sitting between them. Germline assignment: CDR1 LGHDT and CDR2 YNNKEL (reference sequence). CDR3: CASSHGAAFQYF. For the CDR3, the DNA is TGTGCCAGCAGCCATGGGGCCGCTTTTCAGTACTTC.

The V gene is TRBV5-1, the J gene TRBJ2-7, with TRBD1 matching 8 bases. Germline V gene lookup returns CDR1 SGHRS and CDR2 YFSETQ. V lost 5 bases, J lost 0 bases, and 7 bases stayed unmatched. CDR3 length: 15 amino acids. The CDR3 spells CASRTQGATSYEQYF. The CDR3 DNA follows: TGCGCCAGCAGAACCCAGGGGGCGACCTCCTACGAGCAGTACTTC.

The chain combines TRBV15 with TRBJ1-5; D unclear. The CDR3 totals 15 residues. In germline, CDR1 is LNHNV, CDR2 YYDKDF (reference sequence). V was trimmed by 0 bases and J by 4 bases, leaving 10 bases between them. CDR3 coding DNA: TGTGCCACCAGCAGAGAGTGGACGGATAATCAGCCCCAGCATTTT. Translation: CATSREWTDNQPQHF.

This clone was found once. The chain has TRBV3-1 (or the pseudogene TRBV3-2) and TRBJ2-7; 11 bases agree with TRBD1. Germline V gene sequence: CDR1 LGHDT, CDR2 YNNKEL (reference sequence). After removal of 4 bases from V and 11 bases from J, the junction contained 7 bases not matched to a gene. CDR3 length equals 13 residues. DNA of the CDR3: TGTGCCAGCAGCCTCCTCGGACAGGGGGCGAAGTACTTC. Amino acid sequence: CASSLLGQGAKYF.

The chain is built from TRBV4-1 and TRBJ1-2; possibly TRBD1 for D (6 bases). The CDR3 is made up of 15 amino acids. V was shortened by 2 bases and J by 0 bases, with 10 bases between the two germline ends. Per germline, CDR1 MGHRA and CDR2 YSYEKL. Here the CDR3 reads CASSQSGTTNYGYTF. CDR3 DNA sequence: TGCGCCAGCAGCCAATCCGGGACAACTAACTATGGCTACACCTTC.

This chain joins TRBV24-1 and TRBJ1-2, with TRBD1 identical over 7 bases. CDR1 is KGHDR and CDR2 is SFDVKD in the germline V gene. The CDR3 has 14 residues. The ends lost 3 bases at V and 4 bases at J; junction bases unmatched: 4. The CDR3 loop is CATSDAGQSYGYTF. CDR3 DNA: TGTGCCACCAGTGATGCGGGACAGAGCTATGGCTACACCTTC.

This chain connects TRBV6-5 to TRBJ2-1, with D perhaps matching TRBD1 or TRBD2 (6 bases each). Trimming pared 6 bases from V and 8 bases from J, leaving 14 bases between. CDR1 MNHEY and CDR2 SVGAGI come from the germline V gene. The CDR3 loop spans 13 amino acids. The CDR3 sequence is CASRVGGKDEQFF. The CDR3 region has the DNA TGTGCCAGCAGAGTAGGGGGGAAGGATGAGCAGTTCTTC.

This chain joins TRBV2 and TRBJ1-2; D is perhaps TRBD1 (5 bases). The ends were cut back, 6 bases at V and 8 bases at J, with 16 bases in the middle. The CDR3 is 13 amino acids. Germline V gene sequence: CDR1 SNHLY, CDR2 FYNNEI. The CDR3 coding sequence is TGTGCCAGCAGCCTCGCAGGGAGTAGCGGCTACACCTTC. Protein: CASSLAGSSGYTF.

V usage is TRBV14 and J usage is TRBJ2-5, with 9 nucleotides matching TRBD2. CDR1 SGHDN and CDR2 FVKESK come from the germline V gene. Losses at the gene ends were 1 base for V and 2 bases for J; bases not matched to a gene: 5. This CDR3 region has 16 residues. CDR3 in DNA: TGTGCCAGCAGCCAAGGGGTGACTAGCGGACAAGAGACCCAGTACTTC. This gives the protein CASSQGVTSGQETQYF.

The chain uses TRBV7-2 and TRBJ1-1; possibly TRBD1 for D (5 bases). V lost 4 bases and J lost 3, with 12 bases in between. The CDR3 runs 14 residues. Per germline, CDR1 SGHTA and CDR2 FQGNSA. CDR3 nucleotides: TGTGCCAGCAGCTCCCGGGGGGGGGACACTGAAGCTTTCTTT. Amino acid sequence: CASSSRGGDTEAFF. Complete variable domain (other parts from reference TRBV7-2 and TRBJ1-1): GAGVSQSPSNKVTEKGKDVELRCDPISGHTALYWYRQSLGQGLEFLIYFQGNSAPDKSGLPSDRFSAERTGGSVSTLTIQRTQQEDSAVYLCASSSRGGDTEAFFGQGTRLTVV.

The CDR3 sequence is CASSVGRQSSVYGYTF. CDR3 sequence (DNA): TGTGCCAGCAGCGTAGGGCGGCAGTCTTCCGTCTATGGCTACACCTTC. The chain joins TRBV9 to TRBJ1-2; D unresolved. The CDR3 totals 16 residues. Trimming cost V 0 bases and J 4 bases, with 16 bases left between them. Germline V gives CDR1 SGDLS, CDR2 YYNGEE.

This chain's CDR3 is CASSGQGWETQYF. The CDR3 DNA reads as TGTGCCAGTAGTGGACAGGGCTGGGAGACCCAGTACTTC. The chain is built from TRBV19 and TRBJ2-5; TRBD1 matches 8 bases. Germline CDR1 and CDR2: LNHDA and SQIVND (reference sequence). Unmatched junction bases numbered 4, after V lost 5 bases and J lost 5 bases. The CDR3 loop spans 13 amino acids.

J is TRBJ1-1 and V is TRBV28; TRBD1 aligns across 8 bases. Trimming took 11 bases from V and 5 from J; bases not matched to a gene: 10. This CDR3 is built from 13 residues. Germline CDR1 MDHEN, CDR2 SYDVKM. CDR3 DNA sequence: TGTGCCGGCCGAGGACAGGGAGGAACTGAAGCTTTCTTT. Translated, it gives CAGRGQGGTEAFF. Full variable domain (rest looked up from reference TRBV28 and TRBJ1-1): DVKVTQSSRYLVKRTGEKVFLECVQDMDHENMFWYRQDPGLGLRLIYFSYDVKMKEKGDIPEGYSVSREKKERFSLILESASTNQTSMYLCAGRGQGGTEAFFGQGTRLTVV.

The chain carries TRBV5-6 and TRBJ2-7; D might be TRBD1 or TRBD2, each matching 5 bases. The V gene's germline CDR1 is SGHDT and CDR2 YYEEEE. Deletions cut 4 bases from V and 7 bases from J, with 15 bases between. The CDR3 loop spans 13 amino acids. CDR3 nucleotide sequence: TGTGCCAGCAGCCTCCTCGGGGCGCCGGAGCAGTACTTC. Encoded protein: CASSLLGAPEQYF. The variable domain in full, completed from reference TRBV5-6 and TRBJ2-7, reads DAGVTQSPTHLIKTRGQQVTLRCSPKSGHDTVSWYQQALGQGPQFIFQYYEEEERQRGNFPDRFSGHQFPNYSSELNVNALLLGDSALYLCASSLLGAPEQYFGPGTRLTVT.

About this clone itself: At the DNA level, this CDR3 is encoded by other sequences in the same sample as well. The rearrangement links TRBV5-1 to TRBJ1-3; TRBD1 might be the D (5 bases). Germline CDR1 reads SGHRS; CDR2 reads YFSETQ. V lost 0 bases, J lost 5 bases, and 6 bases lay in between. This CDR3 comprises 13 residues. The CDR3 DNA follows: TGCGCCAGCAGCTTGGGGGGGAGAAACACCATATATTTT. This gives the protein CASSLGGRNTIYF.

Written as DNA, the CDR3 is TGTGCCAGCAGCTTAATGGGAGTCGAGGAGACCCAGTACTTC. This sequence encodes CASSLMGVEETQYF. This chain uses TRBV3-1 (or the pseudogene TRBV3-2) with TRBJ2-5, with a possible D match to TRBD2 (5 bases). Trimming took 5 bases from V and 5 from J, leaving 15 bases between them. The CDR3 contains 14 residues. CDR1 LGHDT and CDR2 YNNKEL come from the germline V gene (reference sequence).

The gene calls are TRBV9 and TRBJ2-5; D unclear. V lost 6 bases and J 7 bases, leaving 16 bases between the germline ends. This CDR3 has 13 residues. Per germline, CDR1 SGDLS and CDR2 YYNGEE. CDR3 residues: CASNRVGVGTQYF. CDR3 nucleotide sequence: TGTGCCAGCAACCGGGTTGGGGTGGGGACCCAGTACTTC.

V and J are TRBV28 and TRBJ1-5; tentative D call: TRBD1 (6 bases). V lost 6 bases and J lost 3, with 12 bases in between. In germline, CDR1 is MDHEN, CDR2 SYDVKM. CDR3 length equals 14 residues. The CDR3 bases are TGTGCCAGCAGAAAACAGGGTGCCAATCAGCCCCAGCATTTT. This encodes CASRKQGANQPQHF.

The gene calls are TRBV7-2 and TRBJ1-1; D is possibly TRBD1 (5 bases). CDR3 length equals 13 residues. The V gene lost 1 base and the J gene lost 6 bases, with 9 bases spanning the gap. Germline V CDR1 and CDR2: SGHTA, FQGNSA. CDR3 sequence (DNA): TGTGCCAGCAGCTTAGGGGGGGAACCTGAAGCTTTCTTT. It specifies CASSLGGEPEAFF.

V and J are TRBV2 and TRBJ2-1, with 12 bases matching TRBD2. CDR3 length: 17 residues. Unmatched junction bases numbered 10, after V lost 4 bases and J lost 6 bases. Germline CDR1 is SNHLY and CDR2 is FYNNEI. CDR3 loop: CASSGPSSGGAGNEQFF. For the CDR3, the DNA is TGTGCCAGCAGTGGGCCTTCTAGCGGGGGGGCCGGCAATGAGCAGTTCTTC.

This chain joins TRBV29-1 and TRBJ2-3; 9 bases fit TRBD2. Trimming cost V 3 bases and J 6 bases; bases outside gene matches: 10. CDR1 and CDR2 from the germline V gene are SQVTM and ANQGSEA. CDR3 length equals 15 residues. The CDR3 DNA reads as TGCAGCGTTGATGGTGGGCGGGGGGGGAAGGATACGCAGTATTTT. It encodes CSVDGGRGGKDTQYF.

This chain links TRBV24-1 with TRBJ2-1; TRBD1 agrees at 10 bases. This CDR3 is built from 13 residues. Trimming took 9 bases from V and 5 from J; bases not matched to a gene: 3. CDR1 and CDR2 (germline): KGHDR, SFDVKD. CDR3 DNA: TGTGCCACCGGGACAGGGGTAGACAATGAGCAGTTCTTC. It codes for CATGTGVDNEQFF.

This clone was recorded only once. The chain is built from TRBV5-1 and TRBJ2-7, with 7 positions matching TRBD1. Germline V gene lookup returns CDR1 SGHRS and CDR2 YFSETQ. CDR3 length equals 13 residues. After removal of 5 bases from V and 6 bases from J, the junction contained 8 bases not matched to a gene. The CDR3 DNA is TGCGCCAGCAGACCAGACAGGGCCGGCGAGCAGTACTTC. Translation: CASRPDRAGEQYF.